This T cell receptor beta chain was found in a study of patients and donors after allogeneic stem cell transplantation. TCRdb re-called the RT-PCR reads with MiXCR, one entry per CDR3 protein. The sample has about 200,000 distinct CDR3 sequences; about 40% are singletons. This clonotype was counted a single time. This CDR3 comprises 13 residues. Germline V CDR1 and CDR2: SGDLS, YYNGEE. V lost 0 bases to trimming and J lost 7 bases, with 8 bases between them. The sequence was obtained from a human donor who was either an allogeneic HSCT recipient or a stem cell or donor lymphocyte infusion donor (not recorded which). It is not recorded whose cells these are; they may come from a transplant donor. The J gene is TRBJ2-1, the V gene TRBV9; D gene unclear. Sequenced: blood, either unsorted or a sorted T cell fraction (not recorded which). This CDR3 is CASSVVGVNEQFF. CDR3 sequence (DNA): TGTGCCAGCAGCGTAGTAGGCGTAAATGAGCAGTTCTTC.